This T cell receptor beta chain was captured by sequencing in a study of response to subunit inactivated influenza vaccine. The V end was cut by 3 bases, the J end by 7 bases, with 16 bases between. CDR1 and CDR2 (germline): DFQATT, SNEGSKA (reference sequence). CDR3 length: 13 amino acids. One entry per CDR3 protein results from TCRdb running MiXCR on the RT-PCR reads. The table records approximately 480,000 distinct CDR3 sequences, approximately 11% of them present only once. Study results and caveats: It was suggested by the authors that few new T cells are recruited by each seasonal influenza vaccination.

This clonotype was detected many times. Its target is unknown. V gene TRBV20-1 combines with J gene TRBJ2-7; a possible D gene is TRBD2 (5 bases). The clonotype was recovered from a man in his forties or fifties who received an inactivated influenza vaccine. Source: PBMCs from blood, taken roughly 45 days after vaccination. The CDR3 spells CSASHEGEAEQYF. CDR3 in DNA: TGCAGTGCTAGTCATGAGGGAGAGGCTGAGCAGTACTTC.